The 20 T cell receptor beta chains reported below all come from one sample, sequenced in a study of shared clonotypes between healthy human individuals. CD45RO negativity and positive selection for CCR7 defined naive CD8 cells, a population that excluded terminally differentiated effector memory CD45RA+ cells. Using immunoSEQ multiplex PCR, the repertoire was profiled, and TCRdb retains in-frame clones only, with some absent. The sample consists of approximately 600,000 clones, around 95% of them appearing once. The sample comprised naive CD8+ T cells sorted from blood. The receptors stem from a woman in her 30s in good health.

The rearrangement links TRBV5-6 to TRBJ2-5; D is unresolved. CDR1 and CDR2 (germline): SGHDT, YYEEEE. The CDR3 is made up of 14 amino acids. V gave up 0 bases and J gave up 1 base, with 7 bases separating them. The CDR3 reads CASSLGRAQETQYF. The CDR3 region has the DNA TGTGCCAGCAGCTTGGGGCGTGCCCAAGAGACCCAGTACTTC.

The chain is built from TRBV27 and TRBJ2-1; TRBD1 might be the D (7 bases). CDR3 length equals 15 residues. The V end lost 3 bases, the J end lost 4 bases, and 13 bases lay between the germline ends. Germline lookup yields CDR1 MNHEY and CDR2 SMNVEV (reference sequence). CDR3 in amino acids: CASSLGGQSYNEQFF. The CDR3 DNA follows: TGTGCCAGCAGTTTGGGGGGACAGTCATACAATGAGCAGTTCTTC.

The chain uses TRBV27 and TRBJ2-5; TRBD2 agrees at 9 bases. The V gene end was trimmed by 5 bases and the J gene end by 5 bases; junction bases not matched to a gene: 9. This CDR3 contains 15 residues. Looked up from germline, CDR1 is MNHEY and CDR2 is SMNVEV (reference sequence). The CDR3 sequence: CASSLISGSGETQYF. DNA of the CDR3: TGTGCCAGCAGTCTTATTAGCGGGAGTGGTGAGACCCAGTACTTC.

The chain joins TRBV2 to TRBJ2-3; TRBD1 matches 8 bases. Germline CDR1 and CDR2: SNHLY and FYNNEI. The CDR3 is 15 residues long. The ends lost 6 bases at V and 4 bases at J; junction bases unmatched: 9. This CDR3 is CASRGEDRAPDTQYF. As DNA, the CDR3 is TGTGCCAGCAGAGGGGAGGACAGGGCTCCAGATACGCAGTATTTT.

J is TRBJ2-7 and V is TRBV7-8; D is possibly TRBD2 (6 bases). The V gene lost 5 bases and the J gene lost 2 bases, with 19 bases spanning the gap. The CDR3 consists of 16 residues. Germline assignment: CDR1 SGHVS and CDR2 FQNEAQ. CDR3 coding DNA: TGTGCCAGCAGCAACATGCGCGGGATACGGCCCTACGAGCAGTACTTC. It encodes CASSNMRGIRPYEQYF.

Of note for this clone: This could be a read error, since a much larger clone is one nucleotide away. The CDR3: CASSYYEQYF. CDR3 bases: TGTGCCAGCAGTTACTACGAGCAGTACTTC. The chain carries TRBV6-1 and TRBJ2-7; no clear D gene. Germline V CDR1 and CDR2: MNHNS, SASEGT. V shed 5 bases and J shed 3 bases, with 2 bases lying between them. The CDR3 is made up of 10 amino acids.

V is TRBV27 and J is TRBJ2-7; 7 bases are shared with TRBD1. The CDR3 totals 16 residues. Germline trimming cut 3 bases from V and 3 bases from J; bases unmatched to any gene: 11. Germline V CDR1 and CDR2: MNHEY, SMNVEV (reference sequence). The CDR3 nucleotides read TGTGCCAGCAGTTTTAGTTCCGGGACAGTGGTCTACGAGCAGTACTTC. This encodes CASSFSSGTVVYEQYF.

Here the CDR3 DNA reads TGTGCCAGCAGCTTGATCGGCTCCTACGAGCAGTACTTC. This codes for CASSLIGSYEQYF. The chain recombines TRBV5-4 with TRBJ2-7, with D uncertain. The CDR3 is 13 residues long. Germline V gene lookup returns CDR1 SGHNT and CDR2 YYREEE (reference sequence). V lost 1 base to trimming and J lost 0 bases, with 5 bases between them.

This chain uses TRBV27 with TRBJ1-6; 8 bases fit TRBD1. V dropped 5 bases and J dropped 0; count of bases not matched to a gene: 6. Per germline, CDR1 MNHEY and CDR2 SMNVEV (reference sequence). The CDR3 totals 17 residues. The CDR3 bases are TGTGCCAGCAGTCGACAGGGGCCACACTCCTATAATTCACCCCTCCACTTT. It yields the protein CASSRQGPHSYNSPLHF.

The rearrangement links TRBV28 to TRBJ2-1; 7 positions match TRBD2. The CDR3 loop spans 13 amino acids. The J segment lost 5 bases and the V segment lost 5 bases, leaving 3 bases of the junction unmatched. Germline V gene sequence: CDR1 MDHEN, CDR2 SYDVKM. CDR3 residues: CASSPGLDNEQFF. For the CDR3, the DNA is TGTGCCAGCAGTCCCGGACTAGACAATGAGCAGTTCTTC.

V is TRBV28 and J is TRBJ2-1; D remains ambiguous. The CDR3 is made up of 17 amino acids. The germline gives CDR1 MDHEN, CDR2 SYDVKM. Trimming took 6 bases from V and 2 from J, leaving 20 bases between them. The CDR3 DNA is TGTGCCAGCAGCCCCCCCCCTAGGGCGGTAGCCTACAATGAGCAGTTCTTC. Amino acids: CASSPPPRAVAYNEQFF.

This chain joins TRBV5-6 and TRBJ2-2; weak D call: TRBD1 (6 bases). Germline V gives CDR1 SGHDT, CDR2 YYEEEE. The CDR3 runs to 15 residues. V was pared by 0 bases and J by 3 bases, with 9 bases between. In DNA, the CDR3 is TGTGCCAGCAGCTTGGCAGGGGCGGACACCGGGGAGCTGTTTTTT. Translating it yields CASSLAGADTGELFF.

V gene TRBV28 combines with J gene TRBJ2-7, with 12 nucleotides matching TRBD2. CDR3 length: 15 amino acids. Germline trimming cut 3 bases from V and 5 bases from J; bases unmatched to any gene: 5. Per the germline V gene, CDR1 is MDHEN and CDR2 is SYDVKM. The CDR3 spells CASSFRLAGENEQYF. CDR3 DNA: TGTGCCAGCAGTTTTAGACTAGCGGGAGAGAACGAGCAGTACTTC. The entire variable domain, with the rest obtained from reference TRBV28 and TRBJ2-7, is as follows: DVKVTQSSRYLVKRTGEKVFLECVQDMDHENMFWYRQDPGLGLRLIYFSYDVKMKEKGDIPEGYSVSREKKERFSLILESASTNQTSMYLCASSFRLAGENEQYFGPGTRLTVT.

The DNA of the CDR3 is TGCGCCAGCAGCCAAGATTTCAGGCCCTCCAATGAGCAGTTCTTC. Its translation is CASSQDFRPSNEQFF. This chain connects TRBV4-1 to TRBJ2-1; D call uncertain. The length of the CDR3 is 15 residues. V was pared by 0 bases and J by 6 bases, with 12 bases between. The V gene's germline CDR1 is MGHRA and CDR2 YSYEKL.

The V call is TRBV2, the J call TRBJ2-7, with 8 positions matching TRBD2. This CDR3 contains 14 residues. After removal of 8 bases from V and 3 bases from J, the junction contained 9 bases not matched to a gene. Germline V lookup: CDR1 SNHLY, CDR2 FYNNEI. The CDR3 reads CASEGLDLVYEQYF. In nucleotides, the CDR3 is TGTGCCAGCGAGGGACTAGACTTGGTCTACGAGCAGTACTTC.

A note on this clone: Other DNA sequences in the sample encode the same CDR3. This sequence joins TRBV6-4 and TRBJ1-1; D unresolved. From germline, CDR1 is MRHNA and CDR2 SNTAGT. Trimming removed 3 bases at V and 2 bases at J, with 7 bases between. The CDR3 is made up of 13 amino acids. CDR3 bases: TGTGCCAGCAGTGAAGGACGTAACACTGAAGCTTTCTTT. This translates into CASSEGRNTEAFF.

The CDR3 DNA sequence: TGTGCCAGCAGACGCGACAGTTTTAACACTGAAGCTTTCTTT. Translated, it gives CASRRDSFNTEAFF. J is TRBJ1-1 and V is TRBV28; possibly TRBD1 for D (5 bases). The germline V and J ends were trimmed by 6 bases and 2 bases, with 13 bases remaining between them. The germline gives CDR1 MDHEN, CDR2 SYDVKM. This CDR3 is built from 14 residues.

The V call is TRBV6-1, the J call TRBJ1-5; D is undetermined. Germline lookup yields CDR1 MNHNS and CDR2 SASEGT. Between the trimmed V and J ends, which lost 2 bases and 0 bases, there was a span of 20 bases. This CDR3 comprises 19 residues. The CDR3 DNA reads as TGTGCCAGCAGTGAAATGTTGTTTTTAGAAACTAATAGCAATCAGCCCCAGCATTTT. It translates to CASSEMLFLETNSNQPQHF.

The chain couples TRBV5-6 to TRBJ1-1; 7 nucleotides agree with TRBD1. Germline V lookup: CDR1 SGHDT, CDR2 YYEEEE. With 0 bases clipped from V and 7 bases from J, the junction kept 3 bases outside the gene matches. CDR3 length: 13 amino acids. The CDR3 sequence: CASSLEGGIEAFF. DNA of the CDR3: TGTGCCAGCAGCTTGGAAGGGGGCATTGAAGCTTTCTTT.

The CDR3 region is CASSFKKGNYTF. CDR3 bases: TGTGCCAGCAGTTTTAAGAAGGGGAACTACACCTTC. The rearrangement uses TRBV27 and TRBJ1-2; weak D call: TRBD1 (5 bases). There are 12 residues in the CDR3. The germline CDR1 and CDR2 sequences are MNHEY and SMNVEV (reference sequence). Trimming removed 3 bases at V and 10 bases at J, with 12 bases between.